This TCR beta chain originates from a study of cytomegalovirus exposure and HLA in healthy donors. About the research overall: Findings of an earlier analysis included about 120 million unique TCR beta sequences from 200 million or so T cells. Study-wide points: The majority of CMV-associated TCR beta chains were reported as apparently HLA-restricted in a later analysis.

As regards this clone: The antigen remains unidentified.

The PCR ran on 60 Vbeta and 13 Jbeta primers. This table comes from immunoSEQ multiplex PCR, and its TCRdb copy is limited to in-frame clones, with some not included. The sample records approximately 140,000 clones, 73% being singletons. Germline V gene data show CDR1 as SQVTM and CDR2 as ANQGSEA. The CDR3 runs to 12 residues. V dropped 4 bases and J dropped 3 bases, with 9 bases sitting between them. The sequenced sample was PBMCs. This clonotype was obtained from a woman between 40 and 50 years old in good health and CMV-seronegative. The chain carries TRBV29-1 and TRBJ1-2; D unclear. The DNA for the CDR3 is TGCAGCGTTGGAGGGTTCGACTATGGCTACACCTTC. Its protein product is CSVGGFDYGYTF.